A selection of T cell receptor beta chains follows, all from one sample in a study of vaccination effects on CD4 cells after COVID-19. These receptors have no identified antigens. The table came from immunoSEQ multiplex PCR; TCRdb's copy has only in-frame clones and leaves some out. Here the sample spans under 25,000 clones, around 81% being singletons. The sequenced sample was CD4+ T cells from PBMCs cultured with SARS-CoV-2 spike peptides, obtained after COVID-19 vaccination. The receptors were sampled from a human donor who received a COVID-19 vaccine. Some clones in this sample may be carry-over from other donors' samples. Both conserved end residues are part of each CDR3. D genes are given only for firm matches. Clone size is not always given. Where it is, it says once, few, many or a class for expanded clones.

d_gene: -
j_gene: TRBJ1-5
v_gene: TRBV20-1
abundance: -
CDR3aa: CSASRQANQPQHF
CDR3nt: TGCAGTGCTAGTCGTCAGGCCAATCAGCCCCAGCATTTT

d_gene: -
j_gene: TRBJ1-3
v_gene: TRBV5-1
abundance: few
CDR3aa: CASSPGQAGNTIYF
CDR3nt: TGCGCCAGCAGCCCCGGACAAGCTGGAAACACCATATATTTT

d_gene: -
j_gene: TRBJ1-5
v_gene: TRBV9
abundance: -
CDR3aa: CASSATLSNQPQHF
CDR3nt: TGTGCCAGCAGCGCCACACTTAGCAATCAGCCCCAGCATTTT

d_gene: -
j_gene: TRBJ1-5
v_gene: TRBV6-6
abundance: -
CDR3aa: CASSYLTSENQPQHF
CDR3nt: TGTGCCAGCAGTTACCTAACATCGGAAAATCAGCCCCAGCATTTT

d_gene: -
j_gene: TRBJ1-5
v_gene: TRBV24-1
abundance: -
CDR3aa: CATSDPAEAVGPQHF
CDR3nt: TGTGCCACCAGTGATCCGGCGGAGGCCGTGGGGCCCCAGCATTTT

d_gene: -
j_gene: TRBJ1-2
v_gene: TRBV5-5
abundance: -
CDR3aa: CASSLEVRRNTNYGYTF
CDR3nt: TGTGCCAGCAGCTTGGAGGTTCGACGGAATACTAACTATGGCTACACCTTC

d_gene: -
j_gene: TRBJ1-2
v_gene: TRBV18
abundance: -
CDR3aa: CASSPGVANYGYTF
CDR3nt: TGTGCCAGCTCCCCAGGGGTAGCTAACTATGGCTACACCTTC

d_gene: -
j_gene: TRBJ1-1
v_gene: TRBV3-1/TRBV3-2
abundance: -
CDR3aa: CASSQDLGGNTEAFF
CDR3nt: TGTGCCAGCAGCCAAGATCTAGGGGGGAACACTGAAGCTTTCTTT

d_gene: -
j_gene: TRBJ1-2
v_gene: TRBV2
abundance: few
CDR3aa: CASSVDRGGGYTF
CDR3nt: TGTGCCAGCAGTGTGGACCGCGGAGGCGGCTACACCTTC

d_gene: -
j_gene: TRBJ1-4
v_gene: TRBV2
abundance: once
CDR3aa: CASTGRRNEKLFF
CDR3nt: TGTGCCAGCACCGGGCGGAGGAATGAAAAACTGTTTTTT

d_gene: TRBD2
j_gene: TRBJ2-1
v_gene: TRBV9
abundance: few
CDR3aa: CASSVDSGSYNEQFF
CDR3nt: TGTGCCAGCAGCGTAGATAGCGGGAGCTACAATGAGCAGTTCTTC

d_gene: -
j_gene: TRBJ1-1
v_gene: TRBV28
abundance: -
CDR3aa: CASSFILNTEAFF
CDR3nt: TGTGCCAGCAGTTTCATCTTGAACACCGAAGCTTTCTTT

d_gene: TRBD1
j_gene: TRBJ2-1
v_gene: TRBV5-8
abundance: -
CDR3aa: CASSFVGTGGWNEQFF
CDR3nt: TGTGCCAGCAGTTTCGTCGGGACAGGGGGCTGGAATGAGCAGTTCTTC

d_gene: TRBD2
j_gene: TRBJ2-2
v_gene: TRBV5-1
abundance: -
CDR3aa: CASSLDGTSGVTGELFF
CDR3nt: TGCGCCAGCAGCTTGGATGGGACTAGCGGGGTCACCGGGGAGCTGTTTTTT

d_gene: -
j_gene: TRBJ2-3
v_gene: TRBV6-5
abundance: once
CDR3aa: CASSYSDPVDTQYF
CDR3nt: TGTGCCAGCAGTTACTCGGACCCGGTAGATACGCAGTATTTT

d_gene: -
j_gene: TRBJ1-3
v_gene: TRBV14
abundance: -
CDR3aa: CASRSPGAGNTIYF
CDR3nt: TGTGCCAGCAGGTCCCCGGGGGCTGGAAACACCATATATTTT

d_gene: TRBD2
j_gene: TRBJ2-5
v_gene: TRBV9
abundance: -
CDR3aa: CASSPSSGQETQYF
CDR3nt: TGTGCCAGCAGCCCGTCTAGCGGGCAAGAGACCCAGTACTTC

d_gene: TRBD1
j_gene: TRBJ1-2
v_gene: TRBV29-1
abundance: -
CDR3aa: CSVELGQGVYGYTF
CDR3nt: TGCAGCGTTGAACTGGGACAGGGAGTTTATGGCTACACCTTC

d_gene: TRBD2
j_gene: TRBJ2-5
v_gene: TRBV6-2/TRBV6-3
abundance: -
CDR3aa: CASSWTSGQETQYF
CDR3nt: TGTGCCAGCAGTTGGACTAGCGGGCAAGAGACCCAGTACTTC

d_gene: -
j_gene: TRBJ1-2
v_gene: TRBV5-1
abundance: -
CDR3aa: CASSPGSSTGYTF
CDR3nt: TGCGCCAGCAGCCCAGGCTCATCTACCGGCTACACCTTC

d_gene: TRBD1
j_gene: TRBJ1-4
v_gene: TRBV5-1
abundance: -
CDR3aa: CASSKGQGEKLFF
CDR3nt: TGCGCCAGCAGCAAGGGACAGGGTGAAAAACTGTTTTTT

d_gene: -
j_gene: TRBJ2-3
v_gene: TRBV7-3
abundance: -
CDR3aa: CASSFYGGSTDTQYF
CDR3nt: TGTGCCAGCAGCTTTTATGGGGGGAGCACAGATACGCAGTATTTT

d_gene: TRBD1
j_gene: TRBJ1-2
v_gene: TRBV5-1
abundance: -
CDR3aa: CASSLGGQGAPNYGYTF
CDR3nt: TGCGCCAGCAGCTTAGGGGGACAGGGGGCCCCTAACTATGGCTACACCTTC

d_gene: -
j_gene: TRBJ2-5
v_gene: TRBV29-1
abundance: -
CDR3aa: CSTLTQETQYF
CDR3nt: TGCAGCACACTTACCCAAGAGACCCAGTACTTC

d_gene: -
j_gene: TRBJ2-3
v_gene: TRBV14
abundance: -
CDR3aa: CASSLSTYTDTQYF
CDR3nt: TGTGCCAGCAGCCTTTCCACCTACACAGATACGCAGTATTTT

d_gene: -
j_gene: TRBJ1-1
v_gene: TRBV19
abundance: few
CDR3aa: CASREGRLNTEAFF
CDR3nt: TGTGCCAGTAGAGAGGGACGGCTGAACACTGAAGCTTTCTTT

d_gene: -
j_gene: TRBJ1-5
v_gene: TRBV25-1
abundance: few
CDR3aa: CASRPRGLNQPQHF
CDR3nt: TGTGCCAGCAGACCACGGGGCCTTAATCAGCCCCAGCATTTT

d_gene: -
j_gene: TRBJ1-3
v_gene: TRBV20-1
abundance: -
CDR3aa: CSARDQNTIYF
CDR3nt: TGCAGTGCTAGAGACCAAAACACCATATATTTT

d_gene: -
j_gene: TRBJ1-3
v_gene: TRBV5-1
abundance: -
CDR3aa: CASSYTSLADAGNTIYF
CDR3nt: TGCGCCAGCAGCTACACCTCTCTCGCCGACGCGGGAAACACCATATATTTT

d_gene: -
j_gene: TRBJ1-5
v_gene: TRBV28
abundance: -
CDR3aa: CASSLTVRNQPQHF
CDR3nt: TGTGCCAGCAGCCTCACAGTACGCAATCAGCCCCAGCATTTT

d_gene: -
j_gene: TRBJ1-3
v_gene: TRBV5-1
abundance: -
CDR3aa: CASSYTWTDSGNTIYF
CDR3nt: TGCGCCAGCAGTTATACTTGGACAGACTCTGGAAACACCATATATTTT

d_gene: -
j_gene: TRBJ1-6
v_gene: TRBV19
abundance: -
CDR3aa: CASKGNNSPLHF
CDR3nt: TGTGCCAGTAAGGGGAATAATTCACCCCTCCACTTT

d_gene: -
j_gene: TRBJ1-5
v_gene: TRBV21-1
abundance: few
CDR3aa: CASIQGGYNQPQHF
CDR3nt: TGTGCCAGTATCCAGGGGGGCTACAATCAGCCCCAGCATTTT

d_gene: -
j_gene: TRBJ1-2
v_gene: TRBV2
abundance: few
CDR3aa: CASGRNNYGYTF
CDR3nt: TGTGCCAGCGGTCGGAATAACTATGGCTACACCTTC

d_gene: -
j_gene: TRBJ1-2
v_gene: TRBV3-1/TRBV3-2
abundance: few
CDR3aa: CASSQVSGNYGYTF
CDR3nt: TGTGCCAGCAGCCAAGTTTCCGGGAACTATGGCTACACCTTC

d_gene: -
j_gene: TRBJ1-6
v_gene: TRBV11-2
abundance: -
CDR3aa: CASSPRAGSYNSPLHF
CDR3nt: TGTGCCAGCAGTCCCCGGGCTGGCTCCTATAATTCACCCCTCCACTTT

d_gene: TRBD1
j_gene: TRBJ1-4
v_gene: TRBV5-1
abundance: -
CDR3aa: CASSLPGQGEKLFF
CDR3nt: TGCGCCAGCAGCTTACCGGGACAGGGGGAAAAACTGTTTTTT

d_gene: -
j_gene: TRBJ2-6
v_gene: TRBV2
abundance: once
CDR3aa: CASSVIPSGANVLTF
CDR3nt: TGTGCCAGCAGTGTGATCCCCTCTGGGGCCAACGTCCTGACTTTC

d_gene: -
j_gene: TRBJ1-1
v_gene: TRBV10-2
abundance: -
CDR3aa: CASGWGLYTEAFF
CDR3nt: TGCGCCAGCGGGTGGGGGTTGTACACTGAAGCTTTCTTT

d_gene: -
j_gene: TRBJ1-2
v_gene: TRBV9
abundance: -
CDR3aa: CASRSQGGIASYGYTF
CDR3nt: TGTGCCAGCAGGTCCCAGGGAGGCATCGCCTCTTATGGCTACACCTTC